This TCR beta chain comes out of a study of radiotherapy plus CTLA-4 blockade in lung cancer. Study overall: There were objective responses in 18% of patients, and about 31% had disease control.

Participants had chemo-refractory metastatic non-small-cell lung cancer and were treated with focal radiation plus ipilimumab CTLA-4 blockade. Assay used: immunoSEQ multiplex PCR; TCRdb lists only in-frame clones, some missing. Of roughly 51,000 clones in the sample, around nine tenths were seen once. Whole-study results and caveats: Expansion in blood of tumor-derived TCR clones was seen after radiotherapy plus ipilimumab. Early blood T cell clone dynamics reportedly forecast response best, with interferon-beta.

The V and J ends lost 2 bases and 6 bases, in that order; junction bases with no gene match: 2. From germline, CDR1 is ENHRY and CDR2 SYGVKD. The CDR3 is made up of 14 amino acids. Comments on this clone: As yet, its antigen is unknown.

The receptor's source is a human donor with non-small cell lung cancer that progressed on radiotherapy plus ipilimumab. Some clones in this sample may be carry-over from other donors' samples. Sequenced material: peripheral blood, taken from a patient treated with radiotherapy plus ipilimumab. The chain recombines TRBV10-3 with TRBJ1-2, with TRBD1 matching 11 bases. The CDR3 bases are TGTGCCATCAGTGAGGCGGGACAGGGGGATGGCTACACCTTC. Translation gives CAISEAGQGDGYTF.